Shown below are 18 T cell receptor beta chains from a single sample sequenced in a study of cytomegalovirus exposure and HLA in healthy donors. 13 Jbeta primers and 60 Vbeta primers were used for the PCR. Libraries were prepared by immunoSEQ multiplex PCR; TCRdb keeps only in-frame clonotypes and omits some of them. Of about 160,000 clones listed, about 80% are singletons. Sequenced: PBMCs. Receptors were obtained from a girl aged 5-17 years in good health and CMV-seropositive.

The chain has TRBV10-1 and TRBJ2-5; no clear D. V was cut by 4 bases and J by 4 bases, with 10 bases left in between. The CDR3 extends over 13 amino acids. Germline V gene data show CDR1 as WNHNN and CDR2 as SYGVQD (reference sequence). The CDR3 loop reads CASSGSGGETQYF. The CDR3 DNA reads TGCGCCAGCAGTGGGTCCGGCGGAGAGACCCAGTACTTC.

J is TRBJ2-5 and V is TRBV2, with TRBD2 identical over 13 bases. The CDR3 runs 14 residues. V shed 10 bases and J 5 bases; nucleotides not matched to a gene: 7. Germline V gene sequence: CDR1 SNHLY, CDR2 FYNNEI. CDR3 sequence: CATRTSGSWETQYF. CDR3 nucleotide sequence: TGTGCCACTCGGACTAGCGGGAGTTGGGAGACCCAGTACTTC.

The chain recombines TRBV18 with TRBJ2-6, with 9 bases fitting TRBD1. Germline V lookup: CDR1 KGHSH, CDR2 LQKENI. The trim removed 6 bases at V and 0 bases at J, leaving 9 bases unmatched. The CDR3 consists of 18 residues. CDR3 amino acids: CASSRGTGKISGANVLTF. As DNA, the CDR3 is TGTGCCAGCTCTCGCGGGACAGGGAAGATCTCTGGGGCCAACGTCCTGACTTTC.

This clone appeared a few times. The V and J genes are TRBV11-2 and TRBJ2-7; D may be TRBD2 (6 bases). The V gene lost 5 bases and the J gene lost 2 bases, with 19 bases spanning the gap. CDR1 is SGHAT, CDR2 FQNNGV, per germline. The CDR3 length is 16 residues. The CDR3, as DNA: TGTGCCAGCAGCCATACCCCCGGGAGCTACGCCTACGAGCAGTACTTC. It specifies CASSHTPGSYAYEQYF.

This clone has just one count. V gene TRBV6-1 combines with J gene TRBJ2-7, with 11 bases fitting TRBD2. The CDR3 is 14 residues long. Trimming removed 2 bases from V and 5 bases from J; junction bases left unmatched: 2. Germline V gives CDR1 MNHNS, CDR2 SASEGT. In DNA form, the CDR3 reads TGTGCCAGCAGTGAAATACTAGCGGGAGACGAGCAGTACTTC. Translated: CASSEILAGDEQYF.

This chain joins TRBV19 and TRBJ1-5; D ambiguous. The germline V and J ends were trimmed by 0 bases and 3 bases, with 3 bases remaining between them. The CDR3 extends over 13 amino acids. Germline CDR1 reads LNHDA; CDR2 reads SQIVND (reference sequence). The CDR3 here is CASSIDINQPQHF. The DNA of the CDR3 is TGTGCCAGTAGTATAGACATCAATCAGCCCCAGCATTTT.

The chain carries TRBV13 and TRBJ2-7; TRBD2 matches 7 bases. Germline V lookup: CDR1 PRHDT, CDR2 FYEKMQ (reference sequence). J gave up 0 bases and V 5 bases, and 7 bases lay outside the gene matches. The CDR3 consists of 15 residues. CDR3 nucleotides: TGTGCCAGCAGCCCGGAGCGGGGATACTCCTACGAGCAGTACTTC. It is translated as CASSPERGYSYEQYF.

The chain has TRBV28 and TRBJ1-2, with D possibly TRBD1 on 5 matching bases. CDR1 is MDHEN, CDR2 SYDVKM, per germline. The CDR3 is 13 residues long. Trimming cost V 4 bases and J 6 bases, with 12 bases left between them. The DNA for the CDR3 is TGTGCCAGCAGTTCCAGAACAGGACATGGCTACACCTTC. Its protein product is CASSSRTGHGYTF.

The chain couples TRBV10-2 to TRBJ1-1, with D tentatively TRBD1 (6 bases). The V and J ends lost 2 bases and 6 bases respectively, with 10 bases between them. Germline V gene data show CDR1 as WSHSY and CDR2 as SAAADI. The CDR3 length is 13 residues. CDR3 nucleotides: TGCGCCAGCAGTGAGGCGACAGGCTCTGAAGCTTTCTTT. Translating it yields CASSEATGSEAFF.

The V gene is TRBV4-3, the J gene TRBJ1-2, with D uncertain. V was shortened by 5 bases and J by 4 bases, with 8 bases between the two germline ends. The CDR3 length is 12 residues. Germline V gene sequence: CDR1 LGHNA, CDR2 YSLEER. The CDR3, as DNA: TGCGCCAGCAGCGACCGAGGCTATGGCTACACCTTC. Its protein product is CASSDRGYGYTF.

This clone was recorded a few times. The CDR3 sequence is CASSRTSGGMDTQYF. The CDR3, as DNA: TGTGCCAGCAGCAGGACTAGCGGGGGGATGGATACGCAGTATTTT. The V and J genes are TRBV2 and TRBJ2-3; 14 nucleotides agree with TRBD2. Germline V gives CDR1 SNHLY, CDR2 FYNNEI. V lost 6 bases to trimming and J lost 6 bases; unmatched junction nucleotides: 5. The CDR3 is made up of 15 amino acids.

The rearrangement joins TRBV11-2 to TRBJ2-5; 13 positions match TRBD2. This CDR3 contains 17 residues. J gave up 5 bases and V 5 bases, and 11 bases lay outside the gene matches. Looked up from germline, CDR1 is SGHAT and CDR2 is FQNNGV. The CDR3 DNA is TGTGCCAGCAGCCAGTGGACTAGCGGGGGACTTGGGGAGACCCAGTACTTC. Translating it yields CASSQWTSGGLGETQYF.

The chain is built from TRBV29-1 and TRBJ2-5; TRBD1 matches 12 bases. After removal of 3 bases from V and 5 bases from J, the junction contained 4 bases not matched to a gene. CDR3 length: 14 amino acids. Germline V lookup: CDR1 SQVTM, CDR2 ANQGSEA. The CDR3 nucleotides read TGCAGCGTTGACCCGGGACAGGGGGCGGAGACCCAGTACTTC. Amino acids: CSVDPGQGAETQYF.

The rearrangement uses TRBV27 and TRBJ2-5, with D possibly being TRBD2 (6 bases). The DNA end favors TRBJ2-7, so the J call may be wrong. Germline CDR1 MNHEY, CDR2 SMNVEV (reference sequence). The CDR3 sequence is 17 residues long. The chain's CDR3 is CASSLASPRDSTYEQYF. DNA of the CDR3: TGTGCCAGCAGTTTAGCGTCTCCTCGGGACTCAACCTACGAGCAGTACTTC.

The chain uses TRBV2 and TRBJ2-5; D is ambiguous. The J call may not be correct, given that the DNA end is closer to TRBJ2-7. Germline CDR1 is SNHLY and CDR2 is FYNNEI. The CDR3 extends over 13 amino acids. CDR3 sequence (DNA): TGTGCCAGCAGCCCCGGCCTAGGAGACGAGCAGTACTTC. This codes for CASSPGLGDEQYF.

J is TRBJ1-1 and V is TRBV6-1; D is uncertain. The CDR3 runs to 14 residues. CDR1 MNHNS and CDR2 SASEGT come from the germline V gene. Between the trimmed V and J ends, which lost 6 bases and 4 bases, there was a span of 15 bases. The CDR3: CASSEPGMGTEAFF. The CDR3 DNA reads TGTGCCAGCAGCGAACCGGGGATGGGCACTGAAGCTTTCTTT.

The chain has TRBV4-1 and TRBJ2-7, with a weak D call TRBD1 (5 bases). This CDR3 spans 16 amino acids. Germline CDR1 MGHRA, CDR2 YSYEKL. Trimming stripped 0 bases from V and 3 bases from J, with 15 bases between. CDR3 protein: CASSQDPAGKDYEQYF. The CDR3 nucleotides read TGCGCCAGCAGCCAAGATCCGGCAGGGAAGGACTACGAGCAGTACTTC.

This chain links TRBV6-8 with TRBJ1-2, with no clear D. Germline CDR1 MNHGY, CDR2 SAAAGT. CDR3 length equals 14 residues. The germline V and J ends were trimmed by 8 bases and 0 bases, with 13 bases remaining between them. CDR3 protein: CASRLYAANYGYTF. The CDR3 coding sequence is TGTGCCAGCCGACTGTACGCGGCTAACTATGGCTACACCTTC.